These 30 T cell receptor beta chains were all obtained from the same sample, sequenced in a study of blood T cell repertoires in COVID-19. The data were produced by immunoSEQ multiplex PCR, yet TCRdb's version contains in-frame clones alone and is incomplete. The table has 15,000 to 20,000 clones, roughly 84% seen once; the top ten hold 9.8%. The material sequenced was peripheral blood. The receptors were gathered from a man aged 40-49 years with active COVID-19.

This clone was detected once. The chain employs TRBV3-1 (or the pseudogene TRBV3-2) and TRBJ2-7; D is perhaps TRBD1 (5 bases). Trimming cost V 2 bases and J 3 bases, with 11 bases left between them. CDR1 and CDR2 (germline): LGHDT, YNNKEL (reference sequence). The CDR3 contains 14 residues. The CDR3 protein is CASSQYQGYYEQYF. The CDR3 region has the DNA TGTGCCAGCAGCCAATACCAGGGTTACTACGAGCAGTACTTC.

This clone appeared once. Written as DNA, the CDR3 is TGTGCCAGCTCAGTAACCATCTCGGGACAAAATGTATTTGGCTACACCTTC. It codes for CASSVTISGQNVFGYTF. The rearrangement links TRBV18 to TRBJ1-2, with a possible D match to TRBD1 (6 bases). Trimming left V 5 bases short and J 7 bases short, with 26 bases between. This CDR3 region has 17 residues. CDR1 and CDR2 (germline): KGHSH, LQKENI.

The chain links TRBV15 to TRBJ1-4; D unclear. The V end was cut by 1 base, the J end by 3 bases, with 6 bases between. The CDR3 extends over 14 amino acids. Germline values: CDR1 LNHNV, CDR2 YYDKDF (reference sequence). The CDR3 coding sequence is TGTGCCACCAGCAGAGTTTCCTCTAATGAAAAACTGTTTTTT. It specifies CATSRVSSNEKLFF.

The chain couples TRBV19 to TRBJ2-3; 11 bases match TRBD2. V dropped 1 base and J dropped 3; count of bases not matched to a gene: 6. The CDR3 loop spans 17 amino acids. Germline lookup yields CDR1 LNHDA and CDR2 SQIVND (reference sequence). CDR3 residues: CASSIGLAGGRTDTQYF. For the CDR3, the DNA is TGTGCCAGTAGTATAGGATTAGCGGGAGGGAGGACAGATACGCAGTATTTT.

CDR3 sequence: CASSGGLQQGHLWEQFF. DNA for the CDR3: TGTGCCAGCTCAGGAGGGTTACAACAGGGGCACCTTTGGGAGCAGTTCTTC. The chain couples TRBV18 to TRBJ2-1; maybe TRBD1 (7 bases). This CDR3 is built from 17 residues. V was shortened by 5 bases and J by 10 bases, with 27 bases between the two germline ends. Germline assignment: CDR1 KGHSH and CDR2 LQKENI.

The chain combines TRBV5-1 with TRBJ1-2; TRBD1 matches 9 bases. Germline values: CDR1 SGHRS, CDR2 YFSETQ. The CDR3 loop spans 15 amino acids. The V gene end was trimmed by 0 bases and the J gene end by 5 bases; junction bases not matched to a gene: 5. The CDR3 protein is CASSLDTGTGYGYTF. As DNA, the CDR3 is TGCGCCAGCAGCTTGGATACCGGGACAGGGTATGGCTACACCTTC.

The genes are TRBV5-1 and TRBJ1-1; 9 bases align to TRBD1. V lost 4 bases and J lost 6; bases outside the gene matches: 7. The CDR3 length is 14 residues. Germline CDR1 and CDR2: SGHRS and YFSETQ. The CDR3 coding sequence is TGCGCCAGCAGCGTGGGACAGGGTAGCCCTGAAGCTTTCTTT. This sequence encodes CASSVGQGSPEAFF. The full variable domain, with the rest looked up from reference TRBV5-1 and TRBJ1-1, is KAGVTQTPRYLIKTRGQQVTLSCSPISGHRSVSWYQQTPGQGLQFLFEYFSETQRNKGNFPGRFSGRQFSNSRSEMNVSTLELGDSALYLCASSVGQGSPEAFFGQGTRLTVV.

The V call is TRBV7-6, the J call TRBJ2-1, with 9 bases matching TRBD2. Germline CDR1 and CDR2: SGHVS and FNYEAQ. Trimming removed 4 bases from V and 9 bases from J; junction bases left unmatched: 10. This CDR3 contains 15 residues. The CDR3 DNA is TGTGCCAGCAGCTGGCTAGAGCGGGAGGCAGGTGAGCAGTTCTTC. It yields the protein CASSWLEREAGEQFF.

The CDR3 nucleotides read TGTGCCAGCAGCCGAGGAGCTTGGGAGCAGTACTTC. Protein: CASSRGAWEQYF. The chain is built from TRBV11-2 and TRBJ2-7; D remains ambiguous. The V end was cut by 5 bases, the J end by 7 bases, with 12 bases between. The CDR3 is 12 residues long. Germline loops: CDR1 SGHAT, CDR2 FQNNGV.

This chain connects TRBV7-2 to TRBJ2-5; D remains unclear. The CDR3 extends over 14 amino acids. Trimming stripped 5 bases from V and 5 bases from J, with 15 bases between. Germline CDR1 is SGHTA and CDR2 is FQGNSA. The CDR3 DNA sequence: TGTGCCAGCAGCCCGCGTCGGGTTGGGGAGACCCAGTACTTC. This gives the protein CASSPRRVGETQYF.

The CDR3 DNA is TGTGCCAGCAGCCGGACTAGCGGGCTCCAAGAGACCCAGTACTTC. Its protein is CASSRTSGLQETQYF. The gene calls are TRBV3-1 (or the pseudogene TRBV3-2) and TRBJ2-5; 11 bases are shared with TRBD2. Losses at the gene ends were 4 bases for V and 1 base for J; bases not matched to a gene: 2. The germline V gene has CDR1 LGHDT and CDR2 YNNKEL (reference sequence). This CDR3 comprises 15 residues.

J is TRBJ1-1 and V is TRBV18; D not resolved. Germline values: CDR1 KGHSH, CDR2 LQKENI. The CDR3 loop spans 14 amino acids. V gave up 3 bases and J gave up 5 bases, with 13 bases separating them. This CDR3 reads CASSPDWGRTEAFF. The CDR3 DNA is TGTGCCAGCTCACCGGACTGGGGAAGGACTGAAGCTTTCTTT.

This chain connects TRBV29-1 to TRBJ1-1, with D perhaps TRBD1 (5 bases). V dropped 7 bases and J dropped 8 bases, with 14 bases sitting between them. This CDR3 is 11 amino acids long. The germline CDR1 and CDR2 sequences are SQVTM and ANQGSEA. The CDR3 coding sequence is TGCAGCGGTATCCAGGGTGCGGAAGCTTTCTTT. Translating it yields CSGIQGAEAFF.

Written as DNA, the CDR3 is TGTGCCAGCAGCCCCCAGACAGGGATCACCTACGAGCAGTACTTC. It specifies CASSPQTGITYEQYF. The V gene is TRBV13, the J gene TRBJ2-7; 7 nucleotides align to TRBD1. Unmatched junction bases numbered 9, after V lost 5 bases and J lost 2 bases. Germline loops: CDR1 PRHDT, CDR2 FYEKMQ (reference sequence). The CDR3 spans 15 residues.

This chain joins TRBV24-1 and TRBJ2-3; no reliable D call. Germline V gene lookup returns CDR1 KGHDR and CDR2 SFDVKD. This CDR3 is 16 amino acids long. V was pared by 1 base and J by 4 bases, with 14 bases between. CDR3 coding DNA: TGTGCCACCAGTGATTTAAGGAACACTACCGCAGATACGCAGTATTTT. Protein product: CATSDLRNTTADTQYF.

This chain links TRBV11-2 with TRBJ2-1; 9 bases agree with TRBD1. This CDR3 has 16 amino acids. After removal of 5 bases from V and 10 bases from J, the junction contained 15 bases not matched to a gene. Germline CDR1 and CDR2: SGHAT and FQNNGV. The CDR3 bases are TGTGCCAGCAGCCTCCCCACGGGACAGGGTTTCCTCGAGCAGTTCTTC. This gives the protein CASSLPTGQGFLEQFF.

The rearrangement uses TRBV11-3 and TRBJ2-1; D is unresolved. The ends were cut back, 5 bases at V and 7 bases at J, with 18 bases in the middle. The CDR3 spans 15 residues. Germline lookup yields CDR1 SGHNT and CDR2 YENEEA. The CDR3, as DNA: TGTGCCAGCAGCCAGCCTGTCGGAGTGCGGAATGAGCAGTTCTTC. It translates to CASSQPVGVRNEQFF.

The rearrangement links TRBV9 to TRBJ2-1; TRBD2 matches at 9 bases. V was clipped by 7 bases and J by 5 bases; unmatched bases: 10. Germline V gene sequence: CDR1 SGDLS, CDR2 YYNGEE. CDR3 length equals 15 residues. The CDR3, as DNA: TGTGCCAGCTGGGGAGTGACTAGCGGAAACAATGAGCAGTTCTTC. Translating it yields CASWGVTSGNNEQFF.

The gene calls are TRBV6-2 or TRBV6-3 and TRBJ2-7; no reliable D call. Germline CDR1 is MNHEY and CDR2 is SVGEGT. The CDR3 runs to 14 residues. V lost 0 bases to trimming and J lost 1 base, with 7 bases between them. CDR3 DNA: TGTGCCAGCAGTTACTCCTCTTCTTCCTACGAGCAGTACTTC. Translated: CASSYSSSSYEQYF.

The V call is TRBV3-1 (or the pseudogene TRBV3-2), the J call TRBJ2-7; unclear D gene. The CDR3 consists of 13 residues. CDR1 and CDR2 (germline): LGHDT, YNNKEL (reference sequence). The V end was cut by 0 bases, the J end by 6 bases, with 9 bases between. CDR3 nucleotides: TGTGCCAGCAGCCAAGATTCGCCGCGCGAGCAGTACTTC. It specifies CASSQDSPREQYF.

CDR3 sequence (DNA): TGTGCCAGCGGTCCGGGACAGGGGCTGGAGCAGTACTTC. It specifies CASGPGQGLEQYF. The chain recombines TRBV2 with TRBJ2-7, with TRBD1 matching over 10 bases. V shed 8 bases and J 7 bases; nucleotides not matched to a gene: 8. This CDR3 comprises 13 residues. Germline V gene sequence: CDR1 SNHLY, CDR2 FYNNEI.

The gene calls are TRBV4-3 and TRBJ2-2, with D possibly being TRBD2 (6 bases). CDR3 length: 14 amino acids. Germline V gene sequence: CDR1 LGHNA, CDR2 YSLEER. V shed 5 bases and J shed 6 bases, with 13 bases lying between them. CDR3: CASSYRRGSGELFF. In nucleotides, the CDR3 is TGCGCCAGCAGCTACCGACGGGGGTCCGGGGAGCTGTTTTTT.

The rearrangement joins TRBV9 to TRBJ2-7; 8 nucleotides match TRBD2. V lost 0 bases to trimming and J lost 3 bases; unmatched junction nucleotides: 8. The CDR3 runs 16 residues. Germline lookup yields CDR1 SGDLS and CDR2 YYNGEE. The CDR3 bases are TGTGCCAGCAGCGTAGGAGCGTCCGGGGGGGTCTACGAGCAGTACTTC. Its protein product is CASSVGASGGVYEQYF.

The rearrangement links TRBV5-1 to TRBJ1-1; 8 nucleotides line up with TRBD1. The CDR3 length is 13 residues. Germline-derived CDR1 and CDR2 are SGHRS and YFSETQ. J gave up 8 bases and V 2 bases, and 5 bases lay outside the gene matches. The CDR3 protein is CASSFAGTGEAFF. The CDR3 DNA reads as TGCGCCAGCAGCTTCGCCGGGACAGGAGAAGCTTTCTTT.

The chain carries TRBV7-9 and TRBJ2-1; 7 nucleotides line up with TRBD1. V shed 5 bases and J 7 bases; nucleotides not matched to a gene: 5. Germline loops: CDR1 SEHNR, CDR2 FQNEAQ (reference sequence). This CDR3 region has 13 residues. The CDR3 DNA follows: TGTGCCAGCAGCCTCACAGGGGCGAATGAGCAGTTCTTC. Its translation is CASSLTGANEQFF. The full variable domain, completed using reference TRBV7-9 and TRBJ2-1, is DTGVSQNPRHKITKRGQNVTFRCDPISEHNRLYWYRQTLGQGPEFLTYFQNEAQLEKSRLLSDRFSAERPKGSFSTLEIQRTEQGDSAMYLCASSLTGANEQFFGPGTRLTVL.

The chain couples TRBV18 to TRBJ2-1, with D tentatively TRBD2 (5 bases). V dropped 1 base and J dropped 6 bases, with 13 bases sitting between them. CDR3 size: 15 residues. Germline CDR1 reads KGHSH; CDR2 reads LQKENI. CDR3: CASSPLGGFPNEQFF. CDR3 coding DNA: TGTGCCAGCTCACCACTCGGCGGGTTCCCCAATGAGCAGTTCTTC. The whole variable domain, remainder taken from reference TRBV18 and TRBJ2-1, is NAGVMQNPRHLVRRRGQEARLRCSPMKGHSHVYWYRQLPEEGLKFMVYLQKENIIDESGMPKERFSAEFPKEGPSILRIQQVVRGDSAAYFCASSPLGGFPNEQFFGPGTRLTVL.

This clone was counted between two and nine times. V and J are TRBV7-2 and TRBJ2-3; 8 nucleotides line up with TRBD2. This CDR3 contains 17 residues. The V and J ends lost 4 bases and 6 bases, in that order; junction bases with no gene match: 15. Germline CDR1 reads SGHTA; CDR2 reads FQGNSA. The CDR3 sequence is CASSSGGAGAPWDTQYF. The CDR3 nucleotides are TGTGCCAGCAGCTCCGGGGGAGCGGGAGCCCCATGGGATACGCAGTATTTT.

The chain recombines TRBV6-2 or TRBV6-3 with TRBJ2-5; the match to TRBD2 covers 8 bases. Losses at the gene ends were 5 bases for V and 1 base for J; bases not matched to a gene: 3. The CDR3 consists of 14 residues. Germline-derived CDR1 and CDR2 are MNHEY and SVGEGT. The CDR3 region is CASSQTSAQETQYF. CDR3 nucleotides: TGTGCCAGCAGTCAGACTAGCGCCCAAGAGACCCAGTACTTC.

J is TRBJ1-2 and V is TRBV11-2; TRBD1 aligns across 7 bases. Germline-derived CDR1 and CDR2 are SGHAT and FQNNGV. CDR3 length: 15 residues. The V and J ends lost 5 bases and 2 bases, in that order; junction bases with no gene match: 8. CDR3 loop: CASSRVGTDNYGYTF. Here the CDR3 DNA reads TGTGCCAGCAGCCGTGTGGGGACAGACAACTATGGCTACACCTTC.

By sample fraction, this clone is medium-sized. The V and J genes are TRBV7-9 and TRBJ2-1; D remains ambiguous. This CDR3 is 13 amino acids long. V lost 5 bases and J 12 bases, leaving 17 bases between the germline ends. Germline CDR1 and CDR2: SEHNR and FQNEAQ (reference sequence). Here the CDR3 DNA reads TGTGCCAGCAGCCCCCTAGGAGCGCTTCCGCAGTTCTTC. Protein: CASSPLGALPQFF.